The 19 T cell receptor beta chains in this list originate from one sample, sequenced in a study of esophageal squamous cell carcinoma under preoperative chemotherapy. Each CDR3 protein is one row after TCRdb ran MiXCR on the PCR reads. Of more than 15,000 distinct CDR3 sequences in the sample, approximately 48% were seen once. The time point denotes: before preoperative PTX-NDP chemotherapy. This sample was gathered from a patient given preoperative chemotherapy. The receptors derive from a human donor with esophageal squamous cell carcinoma. The donor label of this sample is uncertain.

The chain carries TRBV7-3 and TRBJ2-3, with 8 bases lining up with TRBD2. Germline CDR1 is SGHTA and CDR2 is FQGTGA. The ends lost 5 bases at V and 14 bases at J; junction bases unmatched: 18. The CDR3 has 15 residues. The CDR3 nucleotides are TGTGCCAGCAGCGGACTAGCTGTGAGCACCGGGAAGCTGTATTTT. It specifies CASSGLAVSTGKLYF.

This clonotype was recorded only once. This CDR3 fails to terminate in the conserved phenylalanine or tryptophan, so it likely reflects a read error. V and J are TRBV6-5 and TRBJ2-5, with D tentatively TRBD2 (6 bases). The end of the DNA is better explained by TRBJ2-1, so the J call may be wrong. Germline V gene lookup returns CDR1 MNHEY and CDR2 SVGAGI. CDR3 length: 17 residues. This chain's CDR3 is CASSYSGGGVGQESQFS. The CDR3 DNA sequence: TGTGCCAGCAGTTACTCGGGAGGCGGGGTGGGGCAAGAGTCCCAGTTCTCG.

This clonotype was counted only a few times. V and J are TRBV6-5 and TRBJ2-5, with 7 bases aligning to TRBD1. J was trimmed by 11 bases and V by 0 bases; bases with no gene match: 15. Germline V gene sequence: CDR1 MNHEY, CDR2 SVGAGI. The CDR3 length is 16 residues. CDR3: CASSYSQFGTDNEQYF. CDR3 nucleotide sequence: TGTGCCAGCAGTTACTCGCAATTTGGGACAGACAATGAGCAGTACTTC.

This clonotype showed up just a few times. The CDR3 DNA follows: TGTGCCAGCAGCCTCGACATCACTGGGGCCAACGTCCTGACTTTC. Translation gives CASSLDITGANVLTF. V is TRBV7-8 and J is TRBJ2-6; D gene unclear. The V gene lost 5 bases and the J gene lost 2 bases, with 10 bases spanning the gap. CDR1 is SGHVS, CDR2 FQNEAQ, per germline. This CDR3 comprises 15 residues.

The chain uses TRBV15 and TRBJ2-7; tentatively, D is TRBD1 (6 bases). The CDR3 is 16 residues long. Trimming left V 1 base short and J 0 bases short, with 13 bases between. The germline V gene encodes CDR1 LNHNV and CDR2 YYDKDF (reference sequence). CDR3 bases: TGTGCCACCAGCAGAGTTGGGGGCGCGGGCTCCTACGAGCAGTACTTC. It translates to CATSRVGGAGSYEQYF.

This clonotype was counted between two and nine times. The DNA of the CDR3 is TGTGCCAGCAGCGCAACTCGGACGGCTTACGAGCAGTACTTC. Translating gives CASSATRTAYEQYF. V gene TRBV7-2 combines with J gene TRBJ2-5; D gene unclear. With the DNA end fitting TRBJ2-7 better, the J assignment may be wrong. Germline-derived CDR1 and CDR2 are SGHTA and FQGNSA. This CDR3 comprises 14 residues.

The chain joins TRBV7-2 to TRBJ2-3; 11 nucleotides line up with TRBD1. The CDR3 has 15 residues. The junction had 5 bases not matched to a gene; V was cut back by 5 bases and J by 4 bases. Germline V lookup: CDR1 SGHTA, CDR2 FQGNSA. Written as DNA, the CDR3 is TGTGCCAGCAGCCCCCGGACAGGGGGCTCAGATACGCAGTATTTT. Translation gives CASSPRTGGSDTQYF.

The chain uses TRBV20-1 and TRBJ2-1, with TRBD2 identical over 12 bases. After removal of 3 bases from V and 13 bases from J, the junction contained 16 bases not matched to a gene. The CDR3 covers 16 residues. Looked up from germline, CDR1 is DFQATT and CDR2 is SNEGSKA (reference sequence). The CDR3 is CSARVSSGRVGETQFF. In DNA, the CDR3 is TGCAGTGCTAGGGTGTCTAGCGGGAGGGTAGGGGAGACCCAGTTCTTC.

This clonotype was seen a handful of times. The CDR3 DNA follows: TGTGCCAGCAGCCCGGGACTAGCGGGAGTTATCCCCCAGTACTTC. Residues: CASSPGLAGVIPQYF. The rearrangement uses TRBV12-3 or TRBV12-4 and TRBJ2-5; 14 positions match TRBD2. The CDR3 contains 15 residues. Germline trimming cut 6 bases from V and 9 bases from J; bases unmatched to any gene: 9.

This clonotype showed up just a few times. J is TRBJ2-4 and V is TRBV30, with D uncertain. Germline lookup yields CDR1 GTSNPN and CDR2 SVGIG (reference sequence). The CDR3 covers 11 residues. V was clipped by 3 bases and J by 5 bases, with 5 bases between them. This CDR3 is CAWRGQNIQYF. CDR3 nucleotide sequence: TGTGCCTGGAGGGGCCAAAACATTCAGTACTTC.

This clonotype was found once. The J gene is TRBJ2-1, the V gene TRBV10-3; 7 bases match TRBD1. Germline V lookup: CDR1 ENHRY, CDR2 SYGVKD. CDR3 length: 12 residues. The V gene end was trimmed by 11 bases and the J gene end by 13 bases; junction bases not matched to a gene: 14. The CDR3: CASTGVQETQFF. The CDR3 bases are TGTGCCTCTACAGGGGTCCAAGAGACCCAGTTCTTC.

CDR3 sequence reads: CASSVPGRTYNEQFF. CDR3 in DNA: TGTGCCAGCAGCGTACCGGGCCGTACCTACAATGAGCAGTTCTTC. The chain employs TRBV7-3 and TRBJ2-1, with D uncertain. Germline assignment: CDR1 SGHTA and CDR2 FQGTGA. The CDR3 spans 15 residues. Trimming cost V 5 bases and J 2 bases, with 13 bases left between them.

As for this clonotype: The junction does not match germline at one end; this may be a read error. The chain is built from TRBV7-2 and TRBJ2-3; 13 nucleotides line up with TRBD2. The CDR3 spans 18 residues. Per germline, CDR1 SGHTA and CDR2 FQGNSA. This CDR3 is CASSLVGTSGIGAETQYF. CDR3 coding DNA: TGTGCCAGCAGCTTAGTTGGGACTAGCGGGATCGGTGCAGAGACCCAGTATTTC.

This clonotype showed up just a few times. The V gene is TRBV25-1, the J gene TRBJ2-3; the D is unclear. Trimming stripped 2 bases from V and 0 bases from J, with 12 bases between. Germline CDR1 and CDR2: MGHDK and SYGVNS. CDR3 size: 16 residues. The CDR3 here is CASSEHSDGSTDTQYF. CDR3 DNA sequence: TGTGCCAGCAGTGAACACTCGGACGGAAGCACAGATACGCAGTATTTT.

This clonotype was detected many times. This rearrangement joins TRBV6-5 to TRBJ1-1, with D possibly matching TRBD1 (5 bases). The CDR3 runs 15 residues. V was pared by 4 bases and J by 2 bases, with 14 bases between. CDR1 is MNHEY and CDR2 is SVGAGI in the germline V gene. Here the CDR3 reads CASSSSTQGNTEAFF. CDR3 coding DNA: TGTGCCAGCAGTTCTTCTACCCAGGGAAACACTGAAGCTTTCTTT.

In its sample, this clonotype was seen many times. V is TRBV11-1 and J is TRBJ2-3; 12 bases are a match to TRBD2. Germline assignment: CDR1 SGHAT and CDR2 FQDESV (reference sequence). The CDR3 length is 16 residues. V dropped 5 bases and J dropped 0; count of bases not matched to a gene: 3. For the CDR3, the DNA is TGTGCCAGCAGCCTCGGGACTAGCGGGAGCACAGATACGCAGTATTTT. Its protein product is CASSLGTSGSTDTQYF.

The V gene is TRBV9, the J gene TRBJ2-7, with 10 bases fitting TRBD2. The ends lost 4 bases at V and 0 bases at J; junction bases unmatched: 4. The CDR3 is made up of 15 amino acids. The germline V gene has CDR1 SGDLS and CDR2 YYNGEE. CDR3 in amino acids: CASSLGLANSYEQYF. The CDR3 DNA reads as TGTGCCAGCAGCTTGGGACTAGCGAACTCCTACGAGCAGTACTTC.

This clonotype was seen a few times. The CDR3 loop reads CASGFQMGGIDEQFF. The CDR3 DNA reads TGTGCTAGTGGTTTCCAAATGGGGGGTATCGATGAGCAGTTCTTC. The chain carries TRBV12-5 and TRBJ2-1; tentative D call: TRBD2 (6 bases). V shed 3 bases and J shed 8 bases, with 17 bases lying between them. The CDR3 has 15 residues. In germline, CDR1 is LGHNT, CDR2 FRNRAP.

The chain carries TRBV10-2 and TRBJ2-1, with 8 nucleotides matching TRBD2. This CDR3 comprises 14 residues. V gave up 4 bases and J gave up 2 bases; unmatched junction bases: 1. Germline V gene data show CDR1 as WSHSY and CDR2 as SAAADI. CDR3 sequence (DNA): TGCGCCAGCAGTGTACTAGCGGCCTACAATGAGCAGTTCTTC. Protein sequence: CASSVLAAYNEQFF.